The clone carrying this T cell receptor (beta chain) was seen a handful of times. Amplified TCR beta CDR3 regions derived from RNA transcripts. The HTBI primer set served for first-round RT-PCR of the TCR CDR3. One entry per CDR3 protein results from TCRdb running MiXCR on the multiplex PCR reads. The sample comprises fewer than 750,000 distinct CDR3 sequences, about 14% of which are singletons, and about 12% rests with the top ten. The CDR3 totals 15 residues. The V gene end was trimmed by 1 base and the J gene end by 7 bases; junction bases not matched to a gene: 6. Germline V gene sequence: CDR1 LNHDA, CDR2 SQIVND (reference sequence). The entry originates in a study of T cells in Graves' hyperthyroidism and ophthalmopathy. Uncontrolled infection, other autoimmune disease, pregnancy and lactation each barred patients from inclusion.

The sequenced sample was blood. This TCR came from a woman aged 45-60 years with Graves' ophthalmopathy. The V call is TRBV19, the J call TRBJ2-1, with 8 bases fitting TRBD2. The CDR3 spells CASSIGTSPGNEQFF. Here the CDR3 DNA reads TGTGCCAGTAGTATAGGGACTAGCCCAGGGAATGAGCAGTTCTTC.